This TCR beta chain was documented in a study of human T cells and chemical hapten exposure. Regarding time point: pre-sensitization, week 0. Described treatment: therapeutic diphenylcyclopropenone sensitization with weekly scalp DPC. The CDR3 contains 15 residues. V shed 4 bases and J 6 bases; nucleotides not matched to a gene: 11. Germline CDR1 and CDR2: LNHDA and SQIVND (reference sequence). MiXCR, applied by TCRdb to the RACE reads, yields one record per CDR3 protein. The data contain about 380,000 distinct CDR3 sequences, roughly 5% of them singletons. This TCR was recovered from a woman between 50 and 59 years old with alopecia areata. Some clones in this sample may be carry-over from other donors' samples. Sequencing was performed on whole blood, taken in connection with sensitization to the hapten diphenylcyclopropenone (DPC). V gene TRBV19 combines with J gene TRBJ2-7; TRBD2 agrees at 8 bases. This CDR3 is CASSTSGTRRREQYF. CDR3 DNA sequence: TGTGCCAGTAGTACTTCCGGGACTAGAAGGCGCGAGCAGTACTTC.